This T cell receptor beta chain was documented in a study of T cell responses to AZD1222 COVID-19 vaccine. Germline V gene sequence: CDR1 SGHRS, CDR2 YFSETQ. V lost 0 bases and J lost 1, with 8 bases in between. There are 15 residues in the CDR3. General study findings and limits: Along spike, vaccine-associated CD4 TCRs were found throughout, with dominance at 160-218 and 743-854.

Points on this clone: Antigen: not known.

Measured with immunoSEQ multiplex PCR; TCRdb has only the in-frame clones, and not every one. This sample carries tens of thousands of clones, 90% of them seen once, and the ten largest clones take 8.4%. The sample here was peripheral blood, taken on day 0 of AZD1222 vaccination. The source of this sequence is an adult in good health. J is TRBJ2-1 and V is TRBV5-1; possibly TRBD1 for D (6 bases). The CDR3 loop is CASSLGQGSYNEQFF. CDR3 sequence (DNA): TGCGCCAGCAGCTTGGGTCAGGGGTCCTACAATGAGCAGTTCTTC.